This T cell receptor beta chain stems from a study of blood T cells in healthy people across ages. General study points: Compared with aged donors, long-lived donors showed fewer expanded clones, suggesting selection. Per-million-T-cell TCR beta diversity fell roughly linearly with age.

Alongside a J-beta primer mix, a sample-barcoded 5' primer served in a second PCR lasting 7 to 11 cycles. Using its own MiXCR run on the 5' RACE reads, TCRdb lists one record per CDR3 protein. The sample contains around 1,500,000 distinct CDR3 sequences, over 25% of which appear only once. Worth noting for this clonotype: What it binds is not known.

Losses at the gene ends were 7 bases for V and 2 bases for J; bases not matched to a gene: 5. The CDR3 covers 14 residues. The sample, around 9.9 milliliters of peripheral blood, was drawn from each donor. The sequenced sample was blood. V is TRBV12-3 or TRBV12-4 and J is TRBJ2-4; 7 bases align to TRBD1. The origin of this receptor is a woman aged 25 to 39 in good health. CDR3 sequence (DNA): TGTGCCAGCACCACGGGACAGACCAAAAACATTCAGTACTTC. Its protein is CASTTGQTKNIQYF.